This TCR beta chain came from a study of OX40 agonist ivuxolimab in advanced cancers. Study-wide context: Ivuxolimab was a fully human IgG2 agonistic monoclonal antibody targeting the costimulatory receptor OX40 (CD134). Intravenous ivuxolimab was administered to patients every 2 weeks at six dose levels: 0.01, 0.1, 0.3, 1.5, 3 and 10 mg/kg. Among the 52 dose-escalation patients, about 20 had hepatocellular carcinoma, about 15 melanoma, 9 renal cell carcinoma and 9 head and neck cancer. A male proportion of 70% to 90% and a mean age of approximately 55 years, ranging from 23 to 79, were recorded for the dose-escalation cohort. Prior anti-PD-1, anti-PD-L1 or anti-CTLA-4 therapy was permitted, and approximately 39% of dose-escalation patients had received checkpoint inhibitors. Partial responses were achieved by three dose-escalation patients, of whom one had hepatocellular carcinoma and two had cutaneous melanoma. The point of sequencing TCRbeta in the periphery was to test whether ivuxolimab changed TCR sequence diversity and drove clonal T-cell expansion. The monotherapy dose-escalation portion (N of about 50 patients) of the phase I ivuxolimab trial is reported in the paper.

This clone was observed a single time. Its antigen is unknown. No qualities accompany the bases; no much larger clone lies one base away. To sequence the TCRbeta CDR3 region, genomic DNA was isolated from the sorted cells. The immunoSEQ Assay was used to sequence the TCRbeta CDR3 regions. In TCRdb, the immuneACCESS table is reduced to in-frame sequences with V and J assigned. These tables do not hold every clone; where another copy was compared, an unresolved V gene accounts for under half, and the others remain unexplained. The sample has approximately 100,000 clones on record, roughly 90% of them singletons. The top ten clonotypes cover around 0.85% of the sample. What the study reported, not specific to this receptor: Low levels of normalized T-cell clonal expansion were also seen in some patients who did not respond. After ivuxolimab, CD8+ T cells had more expanded clones than CD4+ T cells on average. At doses from 0.1 to 3.0 mg/kg, clonal expansion was seen in both CD4+ and CD8+ blood T cells between baseline and week 6. In the 0.1-3.0 mg/kg groups, partial responders had among the lowest normalized peripheral clonal expansion, particularly in CD8+ T cells. The antigen specificity of the clonally expanded peripheral T cells was not determined.

In the germline V gene, CDR1 corresponds to SGHTA and CDR2 to FQGNSA. The CDR3 holds 15 amino acids from the cysteine to the phenylalanine. The DNA shown is the 45-base CDR3, in frame from base 1. Here V drops 4 bases and J drops 5 bases, and the junction holds 7 bases not matched to any gene. Patients with a history of autoimmune disease or receiving systemic immunosuppression were excluded from the trial. Peripheral blood for TCR sequencing was collected from all dose cohorts at baseline, on cycle 4 day 1, and on cycle 7 day 1. The samples were taken from a phase I, first-in-human, multicenter, open-label dose-escalation trial of ivuxolimab. The trial enrolled adults with locally advanced or metastatic head and neck squamous cell, hepatocellular, melanoma or renal cell carcinoma. Before TCR sequencing, CD4+ T cells and CD8+ T cells from peripheral blood were sorted into separate populations.

This material consisted of CD4+ or CD8+ T cells sorted from blood, taken in a trial of the OX40 agonist ivuxolimab. This receptor was obtained from an adult with an advanced solid tumor such as melanoma, head and neck, liver or kidney cancer. Recombination linked TRBV7-2 to TRBJ2-1; TRBD1 agrees with 8 junctional bases. The CDR3 reads CASSSQGVWNNEQFF. The DNA sequence is TGTGCCAGCAGCTCACAGGGGGTATGGAACAATGAGCAGTTCTTC.